This T cell receptor beta chain was sequenced during a study of shared clonotypes between healthy human individuals. The study's findings and limits: Clonotypes not shared had lower generation probabilities than those common to all four donors. Only blood samples were collected, and tissue repertoires likely differ.

Only CD45RO-negative cells positively selected for CCR7 counted as naive CD8 cells, so terminally differentiated effector memory CD45RA+ cells were excluded. All donors qualified as healthy HIV-negative adults and had experienced no recent acute infections or vaccinations. The donors, all of them Caucasian adults, lived in Nashville, Tennessee. The J segment lost 6 bases and the V segment lost 5 bases, leaving 3 bases of the junction unmatched. CDR3 size: 13 residues. Germline V lookup: CDR1 MNHEY, CDR2 SMNVEV (reference sequence). Concerning this clone: Antigen unknown.

The protocol was immunoSEQ multiplex PCR, while the TCRdb copy is restricted to in-frame clones and leaves out a portion. The sample includes fewer than 800,000 clones, 90% to 95% of them seen just once. The receptor was isolated from a man aged 30 to 45 in good health. The sequencing input was naive CD8+ T cells sorted from blood. This chain connects TRBV27 to TRBJ2-1; TRBD1 aligns across 8 bases. This CDR3 is CASSTTGGNEQFF. The DNA of the CDR3 is TGTGCCAGCAGTACAACAGGGGGCAATGAGCAGTTCTTC.